This TCR beta chain stems from a study of beta chain features in type 1 diabetes. CDR1 and CDR2 from the germline V gene are MNHNS and SASEGT. V was cut by 7 bases and J by 8 bases, with 11 bases left in between. The CDR3 sequence is 12 residues long. In the case of this clone: Its cognate antigen is unknown.

General study points: Unsettled here was the matter of whether HLA type influences TCRB rearrangement. Among all four CD4+ subsets, Type 1 diabetes patients had TCRB CDR3s that were moderately but significantly shorter. Compared with healthy donors, patients appeared to share more similar naive, central memory and regulatory TCRB repertoires. Type 1 diabetes patients showed fewer insertions and more deletions at VDJ junctions.

TCRB transcripts that were expressed got sequenced, as all of the isolated RNA had been reverse transcribed. Here immunoSEQ multiplex PCR was the method, and the copy in TCRdb shows in-frame clones only, minus some. The sample carries tens of thousands of clones, roughly 49% recorded once. The source of this sequence is a man aged 30 to 45 with type 1 diabetes. This chain links TRBV6-1 with TRBJ2-2; tentatively, D is TRBD1 (5 bases). Input material: central memory CD4+ T cells from blood. The CDR3 DNA reads as TGTGCCAGCAATCCCAGGGTTGGGGAGCTGTTTTTT. It encodes CASNPRVGELFF.